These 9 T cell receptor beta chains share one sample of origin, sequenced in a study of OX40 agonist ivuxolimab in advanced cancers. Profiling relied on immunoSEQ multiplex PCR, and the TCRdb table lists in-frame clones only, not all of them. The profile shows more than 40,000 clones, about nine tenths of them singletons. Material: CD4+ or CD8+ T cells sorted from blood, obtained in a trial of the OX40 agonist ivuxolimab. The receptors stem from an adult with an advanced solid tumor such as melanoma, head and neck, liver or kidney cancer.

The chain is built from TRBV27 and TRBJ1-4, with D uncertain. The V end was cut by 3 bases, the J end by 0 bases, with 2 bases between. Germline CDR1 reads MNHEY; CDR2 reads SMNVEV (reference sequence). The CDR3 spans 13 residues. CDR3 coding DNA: TGTGCCAGCAGTTTCTCAACTAATGAAAAACTGTTTTTT. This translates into CASSFSTNEKLFF.

The CDR3 protein is CATSRDWKTGGSEQYF. CDR3 sequence (DNA): TGTGCCACCAGCAGAGATTGGAAGACAGGGGGGTCCGAGCAGTACTTC. The chain combines TRBV15 with TRBJ2-7; 9 bases agree with TRBD1. This CDR3 has 16 amino acids. Germline V gene data show CDR1 as LNHNV and CDR2 as YYDKDF (reference sequence). V shed 0 bases, J shed 6 bases, and the junction held 9 bases outside the gene matches.

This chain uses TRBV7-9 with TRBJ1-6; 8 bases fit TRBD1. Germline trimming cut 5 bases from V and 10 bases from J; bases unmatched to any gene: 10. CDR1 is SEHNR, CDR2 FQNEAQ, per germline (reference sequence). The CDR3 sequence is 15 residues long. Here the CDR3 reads CASSPYRDRSSPLHF. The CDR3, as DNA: TGTGCCAGCAGCCCTTACCGGGACAGGAGCTCACCCCTCCACTTT.

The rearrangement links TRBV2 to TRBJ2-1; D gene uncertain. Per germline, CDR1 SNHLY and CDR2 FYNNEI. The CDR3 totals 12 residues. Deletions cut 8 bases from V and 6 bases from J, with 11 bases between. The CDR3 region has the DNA TGTGCCAGCTGCGAGGCTGGCAATGAGCAGTTCTTC. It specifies CASCEAGNEQFF.

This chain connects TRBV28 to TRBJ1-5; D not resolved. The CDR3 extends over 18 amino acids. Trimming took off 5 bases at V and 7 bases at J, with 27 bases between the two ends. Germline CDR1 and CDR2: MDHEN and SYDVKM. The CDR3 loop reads CASSPRGFPAEMGQPQHF. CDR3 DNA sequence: TGTGCCAGCAGTCCGCGCGGTTTTCCGGCGGAAATGGGCCAGCCCCAGCATTTT.

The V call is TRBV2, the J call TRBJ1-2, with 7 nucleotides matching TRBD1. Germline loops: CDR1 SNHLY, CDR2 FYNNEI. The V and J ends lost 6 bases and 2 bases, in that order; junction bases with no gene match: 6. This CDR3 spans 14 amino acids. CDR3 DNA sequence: TGTGCCAGCAGGGAGCCACAGGGGAACTATGGCTACACCTTC. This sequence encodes CASREPQGNYGYTF.

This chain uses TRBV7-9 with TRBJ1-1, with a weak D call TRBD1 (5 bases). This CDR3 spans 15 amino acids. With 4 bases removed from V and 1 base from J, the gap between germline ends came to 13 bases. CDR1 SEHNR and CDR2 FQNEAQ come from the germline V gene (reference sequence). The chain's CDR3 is CASSSGRLGNTEAFF. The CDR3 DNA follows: TGTGCCAGCAGCTCGGGACGCCTTGGGAACACTGAAGCTTTCTTT.

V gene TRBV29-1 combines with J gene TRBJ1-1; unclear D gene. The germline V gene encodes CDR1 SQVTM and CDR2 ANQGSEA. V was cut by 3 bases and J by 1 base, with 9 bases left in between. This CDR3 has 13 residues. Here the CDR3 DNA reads TGCAGCGTTGAGAACAGAGAGAACACTGAAGCTTTCTTT. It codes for CSVENRENTEAFF. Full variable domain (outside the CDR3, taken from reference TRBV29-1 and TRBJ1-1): SAVISQKPSRDICQRGTSLTIQCQVDSQVTMMFWYRQQPGQSLTLIATANQGSEATYESGFVIDKFPISRPNLTFSTLTVSNMSPEDSSIYLCSVENRENTEAFFGQGTRLTVV.

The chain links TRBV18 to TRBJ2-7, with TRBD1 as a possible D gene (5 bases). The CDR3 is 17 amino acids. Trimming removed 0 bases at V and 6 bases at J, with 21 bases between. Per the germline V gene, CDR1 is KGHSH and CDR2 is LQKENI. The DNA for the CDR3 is TGTGCCAGCTCACCACCGGCCCAGGGAAAAGGTGGCTCCGAGCAGTACTTC. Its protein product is CASSPPAQGKGGSEQYF.